Listed here is a single T cell receptor (beta chain). Its antigen is unidentified. These data originate in a study of a mutant IDH1 vaccine in newly diagnosed glioma. At the level of the study: Before enrollment, the patients had been treated with radiotherapy alone, temozolomide alone, or both together. Most of them had received both.

Some clones are missing from TCRdb's copy, which holds only in-frame ones; the method was immunoSEQ multiplex PCR. The profile shows some 37,000 clones, 75% to 85% of them singletons. Between the trimmed V and J ends, which lost 3 bases and 0 bases, there was a span of 12 bases. The CDR3 extends over 15 amino acids. Germline-derived CDR1 and CDR2 are SGHTA and FQGNSA. Noted time point: week 5, during vaccination. A single vaccine dose contained 300 ug of mutant IDH1 20-mer peptide, and topical imiquimod was used with it. This rearrangement joins TRBV7-2 to TRBJ2-7; TRBD2 is a possible D gene (5 bases). This receptor was taken from a man in his forties with glioma. The specimen was PBMCs, collected from a glioma patient whose treatment included an IDH1 peptide vaccine. The CDR3 DNA reads TGTGCCAGCAGCTTGGGCGGGTCGAGCTCCTACGAGCAGTACTTC. This translates into CASSLGGSSSYEQYF. Full variable domain (outside the CDR3, taken from reference TRBV7-2 and TRBJ2-7): GAGVSQSPSNKVTEKGKDVELRCDPISGHTALYWYRQSLGQGLEFLIYFQGNSAPDKSGLPSDRFSAERTGGSVSTLTIQRTQQEDSAVYLCASSLGGSSSYEQYFGPGTRLTVT.